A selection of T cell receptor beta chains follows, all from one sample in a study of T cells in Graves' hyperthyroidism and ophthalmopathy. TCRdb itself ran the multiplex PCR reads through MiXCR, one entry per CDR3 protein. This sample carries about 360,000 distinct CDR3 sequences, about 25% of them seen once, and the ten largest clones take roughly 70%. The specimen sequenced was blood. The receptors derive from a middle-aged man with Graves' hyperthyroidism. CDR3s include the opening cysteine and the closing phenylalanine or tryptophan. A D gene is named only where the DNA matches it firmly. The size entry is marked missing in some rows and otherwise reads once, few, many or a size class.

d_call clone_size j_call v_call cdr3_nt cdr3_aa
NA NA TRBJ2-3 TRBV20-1 TGCAGTGCTTATCGGACGGGGGGCTCCTTTGACACAGATACGCAGTATTTT CSAYRTGGSFDTDTQYF
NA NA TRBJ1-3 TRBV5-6 TGTGCCAGGGGGGTCTCTGGAAACACCATATATTTT CARGVSGNTIYF
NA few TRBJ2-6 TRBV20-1 TGCAGTGCGCGGGATACTGGGGCCAACGTCCTGACTTTC CSARDTGANVLTF
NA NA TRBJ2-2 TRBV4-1 TGCGCCAGCAGACAAGAGAAGGGAGCCGCCGGGGAGCTGTTTTTT CASRQEKGAAGELFF
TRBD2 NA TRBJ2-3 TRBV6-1 TGTGCCAGCAGTTCGGTAGCGGGAGGGATAGATACGCAGTATTTT CASSSVAGGIDTQYF
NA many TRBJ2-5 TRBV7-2 TGTGCCAGCAGCTCTTGGACAGAATCCCTTGACCAGTACTTC CASSSWTESLDQYF
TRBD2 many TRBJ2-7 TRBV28 TGTGCCACCGAATTTGGCGGGAGGAAATACGAGCAGTACTTC CATEFGGRKYEQYF
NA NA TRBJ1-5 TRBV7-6 TGTGCCAGCAGCTTCCGGAGTGATCAGCCCCAGCATTTT CASSFRSDQPQHF
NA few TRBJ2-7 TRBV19 TGTGCCAGTAGTATAGGCACAGGGCTGTACTTC CASSIGTGLYF
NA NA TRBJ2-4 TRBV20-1 TGCAGTGCTAGTGGGAGATTAGGAGGAAAAAACATTCAGTACTTC CSASGRLGGKNIQYF
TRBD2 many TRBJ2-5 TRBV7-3 TGTGCCAGCAGCTCCGGCGCGGGAGTTGAGACCCAGTACTTC CASSSGAGVETQYF
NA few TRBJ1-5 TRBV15 TGTGCCACCAGCTTAGGGCCGAATCAGCCCCAGCATTTT CATSLGPNQPQHF
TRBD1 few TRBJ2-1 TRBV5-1 TGCGCCAGCAGCTTGTCCGGGACAGTATACAATGAGCAGTTCTTC CASSLSGTVYNEQFF
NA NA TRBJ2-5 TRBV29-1 TGCAGCGTACGAACCGGGACCGAAGGGGGGACCCAGTACTTC CSVRTGTEGGTQYF
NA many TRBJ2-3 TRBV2 TGTGCCAGCAGCGGGGACTTTAGCAGCACAGATACGCAGTATTTT CASSGDFSSTDTQYF
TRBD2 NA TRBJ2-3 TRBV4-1 TGCGCCAGCAGCCAAGTACTAGCGGAGTTGACAGATACGCAGTATTTT CASSQVLAELTDTQYF
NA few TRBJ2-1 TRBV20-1 TGCAGTGCTAGAGATAACGGTGGCGGGCAGTTCTTC CSARDNGGGQFF
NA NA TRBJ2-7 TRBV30 TGTGCCTGGAGTGTGGGACGGCTACACTACGAGCAGTACTTC CAWSVGRLHYEQYF
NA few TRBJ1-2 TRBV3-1 TGTGCCAGCAGCTCCGATACCCGTTTAGGAGGCTACACCTTC CASSSDTRLGGYTF
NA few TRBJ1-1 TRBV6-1 TGTGCCAGCAGTAAACTCAGGAACACTGAAGCTTTCTTT CASSKLRNTEAFF
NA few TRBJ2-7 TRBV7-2 TGTGCCAGCAGGCAACAGGGAGGCGAGCAGTACTTC CASRQQGGEQYF
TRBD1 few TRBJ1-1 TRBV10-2 TGCGCCAGCACTGGACAGGGGAGCACTGAAGCTTTCTTT CASTGQGSTEAFF
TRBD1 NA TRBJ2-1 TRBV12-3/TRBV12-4 TGTGCCAGCAGCCAGGACAGGGGGCAGTTCTTC CASSQDRGQFF
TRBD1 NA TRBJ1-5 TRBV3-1 TGTGCCAGCAGCCGAGGGACAGCCGCTCAGCCCCAGCATTTT CASSRGTAAQPQHF
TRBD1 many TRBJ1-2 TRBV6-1 TGTGCCAGCAGTCTACAGGGGGCGGGGTATGGCTACACCTTC CASSLQGAGYGYTF
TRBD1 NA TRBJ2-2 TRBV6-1 TGTGCCAGCATTCAGGGGACAGAACATCGCGGGGAGCTGTTTTTT CASIQGTEHRGELFF
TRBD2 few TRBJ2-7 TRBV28 TGTGCCAGCACCCCCCTGGCGGGAGGCGGCGAGCAGTACTTC CASTPLAGGGEQYF
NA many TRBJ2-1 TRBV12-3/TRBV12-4 TGTGCCAGCACCGAAGGGTCCTTCAATGAGCAGTTCTTC CASTEGSFNEQFF
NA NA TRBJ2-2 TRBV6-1 TGTGCCAGCAGTCGGTTGAACACCGGGGAGCTGTTTTTT CASSRLNTGELFF
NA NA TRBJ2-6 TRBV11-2 TGTGCCAGCAGAGGGTGGGGCAGGCAATACTCTGGGGCCAACGTCCTGACTTTC CASRGWGRQYSGANVLTF
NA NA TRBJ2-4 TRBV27 TGTGCCAGCAGTTTATTTAGCTCAACCAAAAACATTCAGTACTTC CASSLFSSTKNIQYF
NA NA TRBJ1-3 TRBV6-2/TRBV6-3 TGTGCCAGCAACCTCGGGGGATCTGGAAACACCATATATTTT CASNLGGSGNTIYF
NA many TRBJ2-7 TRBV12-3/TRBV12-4 TGTGCCAGCAGTGATCTCAGGGTTTCCGACGAGCAGTACTTC CASSDLRVSDEQYF
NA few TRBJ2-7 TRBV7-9 TGTGCCAGCTCGACTAGAGAAGGCTACGAGCAGTACTTC CASSTREGYEQYF
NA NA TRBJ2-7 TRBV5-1 TGCGCCAGCAGCTTGGAGACAGCTGCGACCTACGAGCAGTACTTC CASSLETAATYEQYF
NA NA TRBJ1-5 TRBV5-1 TGCGCCAGCAGCTTAGGGGACACCTATAGCAATCAGCCCCAGCATTTT CASSLGDTYSNQPQHF
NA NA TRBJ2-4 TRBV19 TGTGCCAGTGGTCCGAACCTAGCCAAAAACATTCAGTACTTC CASGPNLAKNIQYF
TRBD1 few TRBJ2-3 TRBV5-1 TGCGCCAGCAGCTGGGAGGACAGGGATGAATCGGTAGATACGCAGTATTTT CASSWEDRDESVDTQYF
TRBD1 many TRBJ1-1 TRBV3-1 TGTGCCAGCAGCCCATGGGACAGCAACACTGAAGCTTTCTTT CASSPWDSNTEAFF
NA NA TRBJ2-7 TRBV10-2 TGCGCCAGCATGAGAGACGGACGCGCCTACGAGCAGTACTTC CASMRDGRAYEQYF
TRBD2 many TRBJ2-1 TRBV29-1 TGCAGCGTTGTCGGCGGGAGCTACAATGAGCAGTTCTTC CSVVGGSYNEQFF
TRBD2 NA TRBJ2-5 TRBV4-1 TGCGCCAGCAGCCAAGCGAAGACTAGCGTTTCGGAGACCCAGTACTTC CASSQAKTSVSETQYF
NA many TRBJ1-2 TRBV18 TGTGCCAGCTCACCGTACGGGGGACGCCTTAACTATGGCTACACCTTC CASSPYGGRLNYGYTF
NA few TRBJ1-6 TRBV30 TGTGCCTGGGACCGGACGGAAAATAATTCACCCCTCCACTTT CAWDRTENNSPLHF
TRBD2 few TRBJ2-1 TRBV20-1 TGCAGTGCTACCGGGACTAGCGGGAGGGGAGGCGATGAGCAGTTCTTC CSATGTSGRGGDEQFF
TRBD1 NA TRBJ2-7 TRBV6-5 TGTGCCAGCAGTTACGGACAGGAGCGGTACTTC CASSYGQERYF
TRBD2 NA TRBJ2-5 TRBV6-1 TGTGCCAGCAGCCAGGGAGGGGCGGGAGGGGAGACCCAGTACTTC CASSQGGAGGETQYF
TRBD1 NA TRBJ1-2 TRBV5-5 TGTGCCAGCAGGCCCGGGACAGGGCCCTCTGGCTACACCTTC CASRPGTGPSGYTF
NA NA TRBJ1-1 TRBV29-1 TGCAGCGTTCCACGGGGGCAGATGGCTGAAGCTTTCTTT CSVPRGQMAEAFF
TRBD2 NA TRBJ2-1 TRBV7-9 TGTGCCAGCCAACTAGCGGGGGGGAGCTCCTACAATGAGCAGTTCTTC CASQLAGGSSYNEQFF
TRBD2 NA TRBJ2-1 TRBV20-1 TGCAGTGCTAGAGGACTTCCCGGTATGCGGGAGGGCCTTTACAATGAGCAGTTCTTC CSARGLPGMREGLYNEQFF
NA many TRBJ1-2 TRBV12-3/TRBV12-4 TGTGCCAGCAGTTTATCCTGGGGAAGCTATGGCTACACCTTC CASSLSWGSYGYTF
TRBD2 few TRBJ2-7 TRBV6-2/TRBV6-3 TGTGCCAGCAGTGGTAGACTAGCGGGAGATATCGAGCAGTACTTC CASSGRLAGDIEQYF
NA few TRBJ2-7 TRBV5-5 TGTGCCAGCAGCTTGGGGACCTTAAGCTCCTACGAGCAGTACTTC CASSLGTLSSYEQYF
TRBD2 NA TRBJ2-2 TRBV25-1 TGTGCCAGCGGTGGGACTAGCGGGATTCGAAGGCCCGGGGAGCTGTTTTTT CASGGTSGIRRPGELFF
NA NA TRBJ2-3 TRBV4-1 TGCGCCAGCAGCCAAGTTGAGGGTTTCACCACAGATACGCAGTATTTT CASSQVEGFTTDTQYF
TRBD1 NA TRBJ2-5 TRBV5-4 TGTGCCAGCAGCCCTCCGGGACAGAGCCCCAAGACCCAGTACTTC CASSPPGQSPKTQYF
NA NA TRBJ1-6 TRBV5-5 TGTGCCAGCAGCACGGGCGGTGCAGGGCTCGGTAATTCACCCCTCCACTTT CASSTGGAGLGNSPLHF
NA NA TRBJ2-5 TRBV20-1 TGCAGTGCTAGAAGGGCAGATCGGGAGACCCAGTACTTC CSARRADRETQYF
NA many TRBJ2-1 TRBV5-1 TGTGCCAGCAGCTTGGGGGACTCCTACAATGAGCAGTTCTTC CASSLGDSYNEQFF